This T cell receptor beta chain originates from a study of blood T cell repertoires in COVID-19. Study information: Acute and convalescent COVID-19 samples came from the United States, Italy and Spain. T cells, B-cell-depleted T cells, or PBMCs supplied cDNA or gDNA.

The CDR3 covers 13 residues. The V end was cut by 8 bases, the J end by 8 bases, with 15 bases between. Germline lookup yields CDR1 LNHDA and CDR2 SQIVND (reference sequence). As handled by the study authors: Amplified reference gene primers provided the basis for estimating nucleated cell counts. The data were produced by immunoSEQ multiplex PCR, yet TCRdb's version contains in-frame clones alone and is incomplete. V, J and clone size derive from that table, while D and trimming were established from the DNA sequence. The sample carries approximately 110,000 clones, 60% to 85% recorded once. The V call is TRBV19, the J call TRBJ1-4; D perhaps matches TRBD1 (5 bases). Sequencing was performed on peripheral blood. The clonotype originates from a human donor with acute or convalescent COVID-19. The donor label of this sample is uncertain. For the CDR3, the DNA is TGTGCCAGTGGCCGCGCTGGGGGGGAAAAACTGTTTTTT. Its protein product is CASGRAGGEKLFF.